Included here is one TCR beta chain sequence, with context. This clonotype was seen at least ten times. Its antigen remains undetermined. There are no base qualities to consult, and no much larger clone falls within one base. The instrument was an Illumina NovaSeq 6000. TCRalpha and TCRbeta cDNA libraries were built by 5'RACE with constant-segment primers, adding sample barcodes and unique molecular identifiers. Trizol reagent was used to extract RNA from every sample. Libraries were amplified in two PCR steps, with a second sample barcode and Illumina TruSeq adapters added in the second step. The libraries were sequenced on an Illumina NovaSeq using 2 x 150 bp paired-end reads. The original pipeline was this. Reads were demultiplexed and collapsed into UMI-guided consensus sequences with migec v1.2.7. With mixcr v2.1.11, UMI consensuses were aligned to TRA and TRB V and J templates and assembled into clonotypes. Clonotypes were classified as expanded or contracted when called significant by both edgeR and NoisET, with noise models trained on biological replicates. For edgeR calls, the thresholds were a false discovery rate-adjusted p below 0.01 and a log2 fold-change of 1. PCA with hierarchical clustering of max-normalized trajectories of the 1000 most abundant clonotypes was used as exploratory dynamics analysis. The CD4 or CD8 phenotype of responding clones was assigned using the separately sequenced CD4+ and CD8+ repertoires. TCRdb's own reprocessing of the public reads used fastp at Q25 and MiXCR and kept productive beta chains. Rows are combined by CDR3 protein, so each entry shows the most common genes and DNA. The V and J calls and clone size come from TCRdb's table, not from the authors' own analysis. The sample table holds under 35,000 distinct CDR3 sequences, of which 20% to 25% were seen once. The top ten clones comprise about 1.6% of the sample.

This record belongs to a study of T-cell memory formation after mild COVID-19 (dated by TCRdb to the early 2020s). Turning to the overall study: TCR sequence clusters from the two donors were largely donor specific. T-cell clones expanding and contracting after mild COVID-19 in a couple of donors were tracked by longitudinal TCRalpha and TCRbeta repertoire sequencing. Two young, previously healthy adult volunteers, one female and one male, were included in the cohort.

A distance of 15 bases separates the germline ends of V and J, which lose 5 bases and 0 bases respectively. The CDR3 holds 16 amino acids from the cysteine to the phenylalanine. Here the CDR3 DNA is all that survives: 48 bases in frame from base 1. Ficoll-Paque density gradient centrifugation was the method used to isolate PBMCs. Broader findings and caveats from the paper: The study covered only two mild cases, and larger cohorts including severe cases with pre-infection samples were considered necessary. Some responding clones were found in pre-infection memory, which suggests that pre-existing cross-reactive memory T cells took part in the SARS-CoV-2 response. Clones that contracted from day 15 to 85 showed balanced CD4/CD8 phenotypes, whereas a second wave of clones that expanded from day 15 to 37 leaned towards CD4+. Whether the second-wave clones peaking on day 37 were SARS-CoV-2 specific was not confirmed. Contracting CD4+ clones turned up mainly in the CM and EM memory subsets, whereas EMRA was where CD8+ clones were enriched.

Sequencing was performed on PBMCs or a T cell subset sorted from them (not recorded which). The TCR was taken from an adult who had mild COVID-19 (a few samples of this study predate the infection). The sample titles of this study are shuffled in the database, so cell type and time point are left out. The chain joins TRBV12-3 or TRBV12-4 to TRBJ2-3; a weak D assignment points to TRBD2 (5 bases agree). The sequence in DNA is TGTGCCAGCAGTCCCTCCAGCGGCGTTAGCACAGATACGCAGTATTTT. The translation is CASSPSSGVSTDTQYF.